This T cell receptor beta chain was recorded in a study of blood T cell repertoires in COVID-19. The wider study: From the United States, Italy and Spain came samples of acute and convalescent COVID-19. T cells, B-cell-depleted T cells, or PBMCs provided the cDNA or gDNA that served as material.

In the original analysis: Amplification from reference gene primers served as the basis for estimated nucleated cell counts. Measured with immunoSEQ multiplex PCR; TCRdb has only the in-frame clones, and not every one. From that table come the V and J calls and clone size; the DNA was used to work out D and trimming. The sample consists of about 160,000 clones, approximately 91% of them appearing once. Trimming took off 2 bases at V and 3 bases at J, with 13 bases between the two ends. Germline loops: CDR1 MGHRA, CDR2 YSYEKL. CDR3 length: 15 residues. The sequence came from a man aged 18 to 30 with acute or convalescent COVID-19. The chain recombines TRBV4-1 with TRBJ2-5, with D maybe TRBD1 (8 bases). The sequencing input was peripheral blood. The CDR3 sequence is CASSQLQGGEETQYF. CDR3 DNA: TGCGCCAGCAGCCAATTACAGGGGGGGGAAGAGACCCAGTACTTC.